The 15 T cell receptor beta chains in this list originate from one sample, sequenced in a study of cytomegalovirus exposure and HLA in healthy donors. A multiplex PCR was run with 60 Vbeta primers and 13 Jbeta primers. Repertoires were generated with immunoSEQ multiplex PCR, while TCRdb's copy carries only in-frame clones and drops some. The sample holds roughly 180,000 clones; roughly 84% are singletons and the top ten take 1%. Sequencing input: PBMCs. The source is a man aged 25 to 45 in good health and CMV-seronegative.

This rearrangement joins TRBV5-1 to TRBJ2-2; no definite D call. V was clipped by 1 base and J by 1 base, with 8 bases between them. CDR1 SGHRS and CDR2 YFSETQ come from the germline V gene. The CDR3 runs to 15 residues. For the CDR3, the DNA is TGCGCCAGCAGCTTGTTCCCAGGGAACACCGGGGAGCTGTTTTTT. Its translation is CASSLFPGNTGELFF.

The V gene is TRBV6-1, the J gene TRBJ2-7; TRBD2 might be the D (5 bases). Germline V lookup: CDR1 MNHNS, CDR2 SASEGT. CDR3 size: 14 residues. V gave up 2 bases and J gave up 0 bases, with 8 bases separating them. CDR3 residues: CASSEREISYEQYF. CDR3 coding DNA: TGTGCCAGCAGTGAACGGGAAATCTCCTACGAGCAGTACTTC.

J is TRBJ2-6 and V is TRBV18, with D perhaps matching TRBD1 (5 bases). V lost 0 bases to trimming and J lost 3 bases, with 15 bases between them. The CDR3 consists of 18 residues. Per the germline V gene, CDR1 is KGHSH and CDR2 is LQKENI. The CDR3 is CASSPPNRQLRGANVLTF. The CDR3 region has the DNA TGTGCCAGCTCACCACCCAACCGACAGCTGCGTGGGGCCAACGTCCTGACTTTC.

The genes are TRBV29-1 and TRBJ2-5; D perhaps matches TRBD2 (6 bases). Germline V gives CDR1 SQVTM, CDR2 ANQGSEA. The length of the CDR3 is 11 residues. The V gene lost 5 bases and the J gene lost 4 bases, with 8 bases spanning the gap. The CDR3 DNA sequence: TGCAGCGTTCTACTAGCAGAGACCCAGTACTTC. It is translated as CSVLLAETQYF. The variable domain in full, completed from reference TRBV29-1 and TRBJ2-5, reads SAVISQKPSRDICQRGTSLTIQCQVDSQVTMMFWYRQQPGQSLTLIATANQGSEATYESGFVIDKFPISRPNLTFSTLTVSNMSPEDSSIYLCSVLLAETQYFGPGTRLLVL.

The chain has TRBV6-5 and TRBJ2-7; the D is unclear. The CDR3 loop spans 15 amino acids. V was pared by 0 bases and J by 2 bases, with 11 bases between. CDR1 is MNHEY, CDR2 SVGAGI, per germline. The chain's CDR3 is CASSYSKHVAYEQYF. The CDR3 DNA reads TGTGCCAGCAGTTACTCGAAACATGTGGCCTACGAGCAGTACTTC.

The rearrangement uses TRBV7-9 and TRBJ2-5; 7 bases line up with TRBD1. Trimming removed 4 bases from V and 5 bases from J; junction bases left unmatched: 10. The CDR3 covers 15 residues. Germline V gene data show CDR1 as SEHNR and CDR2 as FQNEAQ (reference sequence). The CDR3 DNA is TGTGCCAGCAGCTCAGGGGGATCAGGGGCCGAGACCCAGTACTTC. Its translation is CASSSGGSGAETQYF.

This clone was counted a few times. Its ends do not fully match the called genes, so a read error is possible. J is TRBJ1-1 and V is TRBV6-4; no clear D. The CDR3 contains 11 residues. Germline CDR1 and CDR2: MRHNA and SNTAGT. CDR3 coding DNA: TGTGCCAGCACTGACGGGCAGGAAGCTTTCTTT. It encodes CASTDGQEAFF.

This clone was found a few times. For the CDR3, the DNA is TGTGCCAGCCGACAGGGGACGAACGAGCAGTACTTC. Its translation: CASRQGTNEQYF. The rearrangement uses TRBV6-5 and TRBJ2-7; 8 bases are a match to TRBD1. V lost 8 bases to trimming and J lost 5 bases; unmatched junction nucleotides: 5. This CDR3 spans 12 amino acids. CDR1 and CDR2 from the germline V gene are MNHEY and SVGAGI.

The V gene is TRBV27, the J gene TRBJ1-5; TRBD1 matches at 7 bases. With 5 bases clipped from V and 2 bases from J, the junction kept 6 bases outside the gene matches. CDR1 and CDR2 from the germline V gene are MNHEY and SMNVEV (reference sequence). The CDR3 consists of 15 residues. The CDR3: CASSHDRVGNQPQHF. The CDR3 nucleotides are TGTGCCAGCAGTCACGACAGGGTTGGCAATCAGCCCCAGCATTTT.

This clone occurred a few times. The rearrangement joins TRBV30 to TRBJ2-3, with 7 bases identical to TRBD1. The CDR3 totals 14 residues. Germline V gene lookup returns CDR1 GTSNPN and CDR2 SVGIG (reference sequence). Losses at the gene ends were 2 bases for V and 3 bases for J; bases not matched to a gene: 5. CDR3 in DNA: TGTGCCTGGAGTCCGGGGACAGTGACAGATACGCAGTATTTT. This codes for CAWSPGTVTDTQYF.

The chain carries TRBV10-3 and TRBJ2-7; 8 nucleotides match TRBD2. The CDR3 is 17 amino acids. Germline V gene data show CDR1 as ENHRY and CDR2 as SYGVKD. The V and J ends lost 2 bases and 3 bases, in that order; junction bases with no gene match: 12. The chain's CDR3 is CAISEGRGSGSDYEQYF. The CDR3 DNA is TGTGCCATCAGTGAGGGTAGAGGGAGCGGGAGTGACTACGAGCAGTACTTC.

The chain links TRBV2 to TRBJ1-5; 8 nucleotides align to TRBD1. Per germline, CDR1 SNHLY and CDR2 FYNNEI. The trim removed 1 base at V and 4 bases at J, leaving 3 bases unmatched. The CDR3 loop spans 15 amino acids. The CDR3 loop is CASSEVTGGNQPQHF. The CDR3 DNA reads TGTGCCAGCAGTGAAGTTACAGGGGGAAATCAGCCCCAGCATTTT. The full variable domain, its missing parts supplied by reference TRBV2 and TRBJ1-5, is EPEVTQTPSHQVTQMGQEVILRCVPISNHLYFYWYRQILGQKVEFLVSFYNNEISEKSEIFDDQFSVERPDGSNFTLKIRSTKLEDSAMYFCASSEVTGGNQPQHFGDGTRLSIL.

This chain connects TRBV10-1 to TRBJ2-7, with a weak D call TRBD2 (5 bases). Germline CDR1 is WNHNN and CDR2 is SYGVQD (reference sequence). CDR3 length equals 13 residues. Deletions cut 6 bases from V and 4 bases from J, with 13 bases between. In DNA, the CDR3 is TGCGCCAGCAGGGGCGGTACTAGGTACGAGCAGTACTTC. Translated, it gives CASRGGTRYEQYF.

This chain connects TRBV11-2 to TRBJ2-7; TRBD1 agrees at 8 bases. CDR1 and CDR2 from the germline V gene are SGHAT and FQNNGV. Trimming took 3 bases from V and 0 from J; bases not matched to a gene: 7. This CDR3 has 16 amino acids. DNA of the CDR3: TGTGCCAGCAGCTTGGGTACCGGGACAGGCTCCTACGAGCAGTACTTC. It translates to CASSLGTGTGSYEQYF.

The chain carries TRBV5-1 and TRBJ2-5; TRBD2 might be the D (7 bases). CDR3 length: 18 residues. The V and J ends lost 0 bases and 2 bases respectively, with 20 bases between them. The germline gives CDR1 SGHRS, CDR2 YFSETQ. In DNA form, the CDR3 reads TGCGCCAGCAGCTTGGGCCTGACGGGGGGCTCTCGTCAAGAGACCCAGTACTTC. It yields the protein CASSLGLTGGSRQETQYF.